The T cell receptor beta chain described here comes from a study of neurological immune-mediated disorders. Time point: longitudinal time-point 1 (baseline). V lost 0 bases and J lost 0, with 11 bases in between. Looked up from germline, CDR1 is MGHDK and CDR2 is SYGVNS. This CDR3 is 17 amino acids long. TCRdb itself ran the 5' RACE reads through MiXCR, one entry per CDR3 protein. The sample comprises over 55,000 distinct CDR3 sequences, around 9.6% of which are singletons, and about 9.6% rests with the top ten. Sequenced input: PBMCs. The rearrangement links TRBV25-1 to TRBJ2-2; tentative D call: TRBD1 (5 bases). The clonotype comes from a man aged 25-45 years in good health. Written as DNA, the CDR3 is TGTGCCAGCAGTGAATATTGGGGCTTCGCGAACACCGGGGAGCTGTTTTTT. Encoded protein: CASSEYWGFANTGELFF.